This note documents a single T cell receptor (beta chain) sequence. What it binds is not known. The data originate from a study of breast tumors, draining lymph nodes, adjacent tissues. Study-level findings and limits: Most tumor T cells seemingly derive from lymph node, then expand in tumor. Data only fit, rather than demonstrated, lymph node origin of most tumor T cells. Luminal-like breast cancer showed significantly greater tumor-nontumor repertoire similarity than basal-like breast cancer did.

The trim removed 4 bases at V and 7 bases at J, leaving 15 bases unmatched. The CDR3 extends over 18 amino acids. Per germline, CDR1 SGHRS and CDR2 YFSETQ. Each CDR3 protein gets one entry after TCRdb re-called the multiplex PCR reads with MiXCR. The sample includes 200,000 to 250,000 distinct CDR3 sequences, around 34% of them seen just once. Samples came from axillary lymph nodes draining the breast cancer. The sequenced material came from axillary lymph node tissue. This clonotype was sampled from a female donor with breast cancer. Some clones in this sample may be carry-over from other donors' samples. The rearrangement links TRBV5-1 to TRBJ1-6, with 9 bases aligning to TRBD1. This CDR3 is CASSGGSGQGNFNSPLHF. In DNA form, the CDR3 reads TGCGCCAGCAGCGGAGGATCGGGACAGGGCAATTTCAATTCACCCCTCCACTTT.